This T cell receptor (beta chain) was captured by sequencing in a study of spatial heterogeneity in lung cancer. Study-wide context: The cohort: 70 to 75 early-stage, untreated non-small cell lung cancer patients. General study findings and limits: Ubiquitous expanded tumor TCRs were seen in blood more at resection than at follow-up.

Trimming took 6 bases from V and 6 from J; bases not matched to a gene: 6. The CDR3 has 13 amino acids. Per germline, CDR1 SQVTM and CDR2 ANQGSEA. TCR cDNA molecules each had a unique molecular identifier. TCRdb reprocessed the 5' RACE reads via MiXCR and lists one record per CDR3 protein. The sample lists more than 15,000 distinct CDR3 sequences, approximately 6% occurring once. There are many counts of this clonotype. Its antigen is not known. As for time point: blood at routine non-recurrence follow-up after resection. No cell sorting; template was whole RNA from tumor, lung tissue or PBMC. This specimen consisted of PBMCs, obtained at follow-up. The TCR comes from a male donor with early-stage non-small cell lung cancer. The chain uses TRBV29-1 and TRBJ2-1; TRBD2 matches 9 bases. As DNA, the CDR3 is TGCAGCGTCGGGACTAGCCATTTCAATGAGCAGTTCTTC. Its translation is CSVGTSHFNEQFF.